This paragraph reports one TCR beta chain. The data are from a study of T-cell reconstitution after alpha-beta-depleted transplantation in children. The V gene's germline CDR1 is SQVTM and CDR2 ANQGSEA. This CDR3 is 12 amino acids long. The V end lost 4 bases, the J end lost 0 bases, and 1 base lay between the germline ends. Researchers prepared the TCRbeta library using unique molecular identifiers, the study reports. TCRdb redid the calling of the PCR reads with MiXCR, one entry per CDR3 protein. This sample has 250,000 to 300,000 distinct CDR3 sequences, with 10% found just once. The rearrangement links TRBV29-1 to TRBJ2-6; D is unclear. The receptor comes from a boy under three years old with acute myeloid leukemia, due to receive a stem cell transplant. The specimen was PBMCs, collected before TCRalphabeta/CD19-depleted stem cell transplant. Written as DNA, the CDR3 is TGCAGCGTTGGCTCTGGGGCCAACGTCCTGACTTTC. It translates to CSVGSGANVLTF. Full variable domain (missing parts from reference TRBV29-1 and TRBJ2-6): SAVISQKPSRDICQRGTSLTIQCQVDSQVTMMFWYRQQPGQSLTLIATANQGSEATYESGFVIDKFPISRPNLTFSTLTVSNMSPEDSSIYLCSVGSGANVLTFGAGSRLTVL.